The entry that follows covers one T cell receptor beta chain sequence. The target of this receptor is not known. It has no much larger one-base neighbor in the sample; base qualities were not kept. Conventional CD4+ T cells were purified from blood as CD25-low CD127-high cells before genomic DNA extraction. Several healthy control donors served as the comparison group for repertoire analyses. This entry comes from a study of regulatory and conventional T cells in RAG deficiency (dated by TCRdb to 2015 to 2018). For the wider study: High-throughput TCR beta sequencing was used to compare the diversity and composition of the Treg, conventional CD4+ and CD8+ T cell repertoires of RAG-deficient patients with those of healthy controls. Beyond this particular receptor, the publication reports: Compared with controls, Omenn syndrome and CID/AS patients had about 100-fold fewer unique TCR beta sequences in Treg cells, whereas the reduction in the other subsets was approximately 9.8-fold. In Omenn syndrome patients, sorted CD25-high CD127-low cells may represent peripherally activated cells rather than bona fide Treg cells. Some T-cell subset analyses were not done for some subjects. Shorter CDR3 lengths were found in all patient T-cell subsets, and >80% Treg-Tconv repertoire overlap at nucleotide and amino acid level was observed in Omenn syndrome patients. Compared with control T-cell subpopulations, the RAG-deficient patients had markedly lower Shannon entropy and higher Simpson indices.

The library was prepared using the immunoSEQ multiplex PCR assay. Rearranged TCR beta chain products were amplified from the genomic DNA of sorted T-cell subsets and were then sequenced. Turning to the authors' computational methods: Repertoire diversity of productive TCR beta rearrangements was quantified using Shannon entropy and Simpson indices. To gauge clonal expansion, the frequencies of the 100 most abundant productive TCR beta clonotypes among total reads were added together. The TRB repertoires were evaluated with a self-reactivity index based on amino acid usage at CDR3beta positions 6 and 7. Repertoire analyses used two-way ANOVA; flow cytometric analyses used Student t or Mann-Whitney tests. Imported from immuneACCESS, the table was reduced by TCRdb to in-frame sequences with V and J called. These copies leave out some clones; in studies compared against another copy, an unresolved V gene accounts for under half, and the cause of the remainder is not known. V, J and clone size were drawn from that table, and D and trimming were deduced from the DNA. Within this sample are 20,000 to 25,000 clones, with approximately 93% of them counted one time only. The ten biggest clones cover under 0.95% of the sample.

Including cysteine and phenylalanine, the CDR3 has 11 amino acids. The read is trimmed to its CDR3 DNA, 33 bases read in frame from base 1. The V and J ends are trimmed by 8 bases and 2 bases, leaving 7 bases between them. The CDR1 and CDR2 encoded by the germline V gene are MNHEY and SVGAGI. The sample also formed part of further work on regulatory T cells. The second study's paper adds: For the multiplex PCR, 52 forward TRBV primers and 13 reverse TRBJ primers were used, and amplification bias was corrected with both assay-based and computational methods. In patients, repertoires had restricted unique TRB V-J pairs and skewed V and J gene usage, with regulatory T cells showing the most marked changes. T-cell receptor beta repertoires of sorted regulatory, conventional CD4+ and CD8+ T cells were compared between CD3G-deficient patients and healthy controls. Peripheral blood mononuclear cells were isolated by Ficoll density separation. Rearranged TRB loci were amplified from genomic DNA by multiplex PCR within the immunoSEQ assay. TRB amplicons were sequenced using an Illumina HiSeq platform. Raw sequences were error-filtered and aligned to reference gene sequences by custom algorithms, then analyzed with the immunoSEQ online tools. The frequencies of productive and nonproductive TRB rearrangements were evaluated among unique sequences as well as among total sequences. For group comparisons, t tests, Mann-Whitney tests or two-way ANOVA were performed in Prism software.

The receptor was derived from a human donor in good health. Source material: CD4+ T cells sorted from blood. The chain joins TRBV6-5 to TRBJ2-7; no D gene can be assigned with confidence. The DNA reads as follows: TGTGCCAGCGGGCAGCCCTACGAGCAGTACTTC. Its translation is CASGQPYEQYF.